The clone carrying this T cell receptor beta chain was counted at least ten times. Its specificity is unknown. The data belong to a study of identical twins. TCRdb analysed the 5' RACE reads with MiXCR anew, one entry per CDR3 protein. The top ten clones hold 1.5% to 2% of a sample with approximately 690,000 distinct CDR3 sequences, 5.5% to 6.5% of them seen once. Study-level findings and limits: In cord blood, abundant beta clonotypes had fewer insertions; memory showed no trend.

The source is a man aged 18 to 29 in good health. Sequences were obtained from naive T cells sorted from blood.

The CDR3 here is CSASPLELAGNTDTQYF. The CDR3 DNA sequence: TGCAGTGCCAGTCCGTTAGAGCTAGCGGGAAACACAGATACGCAGTATTTT. The chain has TRBV20-1 and TRBJ2-3, with TRBD2 matching 9 bases. Germline trimming cut 6 bases from V and 2 bases from J; bases unmatched to any gene: 15. CDR3 length equals 17 residues. Germline V gene data show CDR1 as DFQATT and CDR2 as SNEGSKA (reference sequence).